This TCR beta chain was obtained from a study of Graves' ophthalmopathy and Graves' hyperthyroidism. CDR1 and CDR2 (germline): SGDLS, YYNGEE. J lost 7 bases, V lost 3 bases, and 4 bases had no gene match. This CDR3 contains 13 residues. This clonotype was recorded a few times. For repertoire sequencing, the TCR beta CDR3 regions were amplified from RNA transcripts. Amplification began with first-round RT-PCR using HTBI primers, then second-round multiplex PCR was performed. TCRdb redid the calling of the multiplex PCR reads with MiXCR, one entry per CDR3 protein. The table has around 1.1 million distinct CDR3 sequences, 36% seen once; the top ten hold approximately 10%.

This chain joins TRBV9 and TRBJ1-2, with 9 bases that match TRBD1. The TCR was taken from an adult man with Graves' hyperthyroidism. The sequencing sample was made of peripheral blood or thyroid tissue (not recorded which). In nucleotides, the CDR3 is TGTGCCAGCAGCGAGGGACAGGGTCTTGGCTACACCTTC. Amino acid sequence: CASSEGQGLGYTF.